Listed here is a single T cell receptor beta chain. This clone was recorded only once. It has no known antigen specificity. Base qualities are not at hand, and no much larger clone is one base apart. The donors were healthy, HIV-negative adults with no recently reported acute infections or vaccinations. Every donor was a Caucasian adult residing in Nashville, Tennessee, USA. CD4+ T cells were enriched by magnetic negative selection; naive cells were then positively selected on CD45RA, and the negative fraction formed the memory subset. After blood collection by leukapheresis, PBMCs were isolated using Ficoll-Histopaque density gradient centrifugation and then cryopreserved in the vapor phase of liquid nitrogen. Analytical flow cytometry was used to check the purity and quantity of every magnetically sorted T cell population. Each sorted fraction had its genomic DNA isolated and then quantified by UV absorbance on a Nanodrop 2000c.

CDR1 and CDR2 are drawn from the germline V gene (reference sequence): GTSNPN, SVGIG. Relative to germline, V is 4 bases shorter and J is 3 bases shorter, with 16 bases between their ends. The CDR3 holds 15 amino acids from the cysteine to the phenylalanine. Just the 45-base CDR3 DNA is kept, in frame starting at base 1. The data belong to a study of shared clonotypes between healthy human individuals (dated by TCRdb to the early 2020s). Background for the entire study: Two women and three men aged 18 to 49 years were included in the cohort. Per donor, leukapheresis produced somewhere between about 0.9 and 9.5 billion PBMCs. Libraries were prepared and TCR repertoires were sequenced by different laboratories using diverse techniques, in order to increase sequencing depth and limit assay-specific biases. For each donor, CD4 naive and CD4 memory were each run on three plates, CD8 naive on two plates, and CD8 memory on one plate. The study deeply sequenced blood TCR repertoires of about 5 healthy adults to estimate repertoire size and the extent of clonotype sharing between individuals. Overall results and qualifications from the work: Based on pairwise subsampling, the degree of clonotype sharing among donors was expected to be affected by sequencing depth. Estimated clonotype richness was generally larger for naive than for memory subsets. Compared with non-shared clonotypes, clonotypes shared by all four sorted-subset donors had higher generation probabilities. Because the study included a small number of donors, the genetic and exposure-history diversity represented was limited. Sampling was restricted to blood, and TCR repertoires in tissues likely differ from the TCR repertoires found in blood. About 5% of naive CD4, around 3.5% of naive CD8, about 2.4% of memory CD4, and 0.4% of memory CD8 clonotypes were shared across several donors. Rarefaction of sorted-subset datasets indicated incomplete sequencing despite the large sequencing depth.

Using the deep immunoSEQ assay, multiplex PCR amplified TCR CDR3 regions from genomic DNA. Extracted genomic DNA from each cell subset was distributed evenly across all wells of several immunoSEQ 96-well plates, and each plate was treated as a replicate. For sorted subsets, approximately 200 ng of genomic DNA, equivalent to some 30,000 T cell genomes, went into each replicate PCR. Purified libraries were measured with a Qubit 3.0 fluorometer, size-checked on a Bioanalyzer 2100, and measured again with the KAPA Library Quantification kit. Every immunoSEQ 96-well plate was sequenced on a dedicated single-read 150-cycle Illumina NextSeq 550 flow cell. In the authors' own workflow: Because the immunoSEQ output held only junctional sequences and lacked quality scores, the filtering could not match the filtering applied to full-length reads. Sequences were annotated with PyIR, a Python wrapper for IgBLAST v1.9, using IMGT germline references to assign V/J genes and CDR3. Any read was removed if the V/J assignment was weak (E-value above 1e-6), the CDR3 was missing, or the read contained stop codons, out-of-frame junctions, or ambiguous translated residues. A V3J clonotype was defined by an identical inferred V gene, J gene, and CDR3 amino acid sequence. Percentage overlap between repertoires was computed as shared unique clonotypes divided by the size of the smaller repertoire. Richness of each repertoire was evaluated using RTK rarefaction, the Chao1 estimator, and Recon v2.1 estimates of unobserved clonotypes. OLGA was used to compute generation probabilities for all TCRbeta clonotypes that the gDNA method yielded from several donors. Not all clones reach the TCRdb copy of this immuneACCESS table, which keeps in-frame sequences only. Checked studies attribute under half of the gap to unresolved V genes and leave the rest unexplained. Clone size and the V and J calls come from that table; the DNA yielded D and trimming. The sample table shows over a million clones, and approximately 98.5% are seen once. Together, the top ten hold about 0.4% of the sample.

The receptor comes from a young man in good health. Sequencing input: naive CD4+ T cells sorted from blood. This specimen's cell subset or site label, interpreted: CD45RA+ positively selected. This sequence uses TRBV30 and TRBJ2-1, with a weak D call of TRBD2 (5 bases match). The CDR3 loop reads CAWNFRLANYNEQFF. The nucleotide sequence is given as TGTGCCTGGAATTTCCGGCTAGCAAACTACAATGAGCAGTTCTTC.